The rows below give T cell receptor beta chains drawn from one sample of a study of T cell repertoires in ileal Crohn's disease. Profiling relied on immunoSEQ multiplex PCR, and the TCRdb table lists in-frame clones only, not all of them. The sample records under 7,500 clones, roughly three quarters being singletons. Sequencing input: ileal tissue. These receptors were collected from an adult with Crohn's disease. The CDR3 runs from the conserved cysteine through the conserved F or W. A D gene is named only where the DNA matches it firmly. Clone size is stated in some rows and not others, as once, few, many or a class when expanded.

>TRBV6-5|TRBJ2-2|NA|NA
CASSREYGTGELFF
TGTGCCAGCAGCCGGGAATATGGGACCGGGGAGCTGTTTTTT
>TRBV4-1|TRBJ1-2|NA|NA
CASSPGADYGYTF
TGCGCCAGCAGCCCTGGCGCGGACTATGGCTACACCTTC
>TRBV5-1|TRBJ2-1|TRBD2|once
CASRGLAGGPYNEQFF
TGCGCCAGCAGGGGGCTAGCGGGAGGGCCTTACAATGAGCAGTTCTTC
>TRBV5-1|TRBJ1-1|NA|NA
CASSLAPGLGGIDTEAFF
TGCGCCAGCAGCTTGGCCCCCGGGTTGGGGGGGATAGACACTGAAGCTTTCTTT
>TRBV6-5|TRBJ2-3|NA|NA
CASSYRGLGFSDTQYF
TGTGCCAGCAGTTACCGGGGACTGGGTTTTTCAGATACGCAATATTTT
>TRBV6-1|TRBJ1-5|NA|NA
CASSEGALPQHF
TGTGCCAGCAGTGAAGGGGCCTTACCCCAGCATTTT
>TRBV13|TRBJ2-7|NA|NA
CASSPTDRAYEQYF
TGTGCCAGCAGCCCGACAGACCGAGCCTACGAGCAGTACTTC
>TRBV27|TRBJ1-2|TRBD1|few
CASSPTGGDGNGYTF
TGTGCCAGCAGTCCCACAGGGGGCGACGGGAATGGCTACACCTTC
>TRBV13|TRBJ2-7|TRBD1|NA
CASRRQGPSYEQYF
TGTGCCAGCCGACGACAGGGACCCTCCTACGAGCAGTACTTC
>TRBV27|TRBJ2-1|NA|NA
CASRRGYVSNEQFF
TGTGCCAGCAGGAGGGGCTATGTATCCAATGAGCAGTTCTTC
>TRBV5-1|TRBJ2-5|TRBD1|NA
CASSLDLQGEGETQYF
TGCGCCAGCAGCTTGGATCTCCAGGGGGAAGGAGAGACCCAGTACTTC
>TRBV29-1|TRBJ2-1|TRBD2|NA
CSVEELSGGAYNEQFF
TGCAGCGTTGAAGAATTAAGCGGGGGGGCTTACAATGAGCAGTTCTTC
>TRBV10-1|TRBJ2-3|TRBD2|NA
CASSGRLAGEVADTQYF
TGCGCCAGCAGTGGGAGACTAGCGGGAGAGGTCGCAGATACGCAGTATTTT
>TRBV28|TRBJ2-5|TRBD1|few
CASSLRTGVRETQYF
TGTGCCAGCAGTTTACGGACAGGGGTGAGAGAGACCCAGTACTTC
>TRBV5-4|TRBJ2-2|NA|NA
CASRRQDRTTGELFF
TGTGCCAGCAGGCGACAGGACAGAACTACCGGGGAGCTGTTTTTT
>TRBV7-9|TRBJ1-6|NA|NA
CASSVSNSPLHF
TGTGCCAGCAGCGTAAGTAATTCACCCCTCCACTTT
>TRBV5-6|TRBJ1-2|NA|NA
CASSLLDGKNYGYTF
TGTGCCAGCAGCTTATTAGACGGCAAGAACTATGGCTACACCTTC
>TRBV5-1|TRBJ1-3|NA|NA
CASSLDGVGSDTIYF
TGCGCCAGCAGCTTGGATGGGGTCGGGTCGGACACCATATATTTT
>TRBV6-1|TRBJ2-7|TRBD1|NA
CASRETGDYEQYF
TGTGCCAGCAGGGAGACAGGGGACTACGAGCAGTACTTC
>TRBV4-1|TRBJ2-1|TRBD1|few
CASSPAGTGGAYNEQFF
TGCGCCAGCAGCCCCGCCGGAACAGGGGGAGCCTACAATGAGCAGTTCTTC
>TRBV6-1|TRBJ1-5|NA|once
CATLWDGPNQPQHF
TGTGCCACCTTATGGGACGGTCCTAATCAGCCCCAGCATTTT
>TRBV6-5|TRBJ2-7|NA|NA
CASSYGDQSSYEQYF
TGTGCCAGCAGTTACGGGGACCAGAGCTCCTACGAGCAGTACTTC
>TRBV2|TRBJ1-1|TRBD1|NA
CASREDRGNTEAFF
TGTGCCAGCAGAGAGGACAGGGGCAACACTGAAGCTTTCTTT
>TRBV7-3|TRBJ2-3|TRBD2|NA
CASSFTRGVTDTQYF
TGTGCCAGCAGCTTCACGCGGGGGGTAACAGATACGCAGTATTTT
>TRBV6-6|TRBJ1-1|NA|few
CASINTGRMNTEAFF
TGTGCCAGCATTAATACAGGGAGAATGAACACTGAAGCTTTCTTT
>TRBV5-1|TRBJ1-4|NA|NA
CASSPRWQGTNEKLFF
TGCGCCAGCAGCCCCCGCTGGCAGGGTACTAATGAAAAACTGTTTTTT
>TRBV6-1|TRBJ2-5|NA|few
CASSELERTVYQETQYF
TGTGCCAGCAGTGAATTAGAAAGGACAGTGTACCAAGAGACCCAGTACTTC
>TRBV28|TRBJ2-3|NA|NA
CAIVAGPGGTDTQYF
TGTGCCATCGTAGCGGGCCCAGGGGGCACAGATACGCAGTATTTT
>TRBV5-4|TRBJ2-3|TRBD2|NA
CASSLQRGSTDTQYF
TGTGCCAGCAGCTTGCAGCGGGGGAGCACAGATACGCAGTATTTT
>TRBV5-6|TRBJ2-1|NA|once
CASSLAGGEQFF
TGTGCCAGCAGCTTGGCAGGCGGTGAGCAGTTCTTC
>TRBV7-9|TRBJ2-7|TRBD2|NA
CASSLSGTSGEQYF
TGTGCCAGCAGCTTATCCGGGACTAGCGGAGAGCAGTACTTC
>TRBV7-6|TRBJ2-7|TRBD2|NA
CASSPRGGADPYEQYF
TGTGCCAGCAGCCCCCGGGGGGGGGCCGATCCCTACGAGCAGTACTTC
>TRBV7-2|TRBJ2-6|TRBD2|NA
CASSSGGSGANVLTF
TGTGCCAGCAGCTCGGGGGGCTCTGGGGCCAACGTCCTGACTTTC
>TRBV2|TRBJ2-7|NA|NA
CASSAEGEQYF
TGTGCCAGCAGTGCGGAGGGCGAGCAGTACTTC
>TRBV10-2|TRBJ2-3|NA|NA
CASSEDSLGGTDTQYF
TGCGCCAGCAGTGAGGACTCGCTAGGGGGTACAGATACGCAGTATTTT
>TRBV6-1|TRBJ1-4|NA|large
CASSEVVDEKLFF
TGTGCCAGCAGTGAAGTAGTGGATGAAAAACTGTTTTTT
>TRBV28|TRBJ2-3|TRBD2|few
CASSGGVGTDTQYF
TGTGCCAGCAGCGGGGGGGTAGGCACAGATACGCAGTATTTT
>TRBV4-2|TRBJ2-6|NA|few
CASSQDEVSGANVLTF
TGTGCCAGCAGCCAAGATGAAGTCTCTGGGGCCAACGTCCTGACTTTC
>TRBV6-1|TRBJ1-2|TRBD1|NA
CASRQGQHNYGYTF
TGTGCCAGCAGGCAGGGACAGCACAACTATGGCTACACCTTC
>TRBV15|TRBJ2-1|TRBD2|NA
CATSPSGNNEQFF
TGTGCCACCAGCCCTAGCGGGAACAATGAGCAGTTCTTC
>TRBV6-5|TRBJ2-4|TRBD1|NA
CASREIRQGGNIQYF
TGTGCCAGCAGGGAAATTCGACAGGGTGGAAACATTCAGTACTTC
>TRBV7-9|TRBJ1-1|NA|NA
CASSLGGADTEAFF
TGTGCCAGCAGCTTAGGAGGGGCTGACACTGAAGCTTTCTTT
>TRBV19|TRBJ2-2|NA|NA
CASSVQGNTGELFF
TGTGCCAGTAGTGTTCAGGGCAACACCGGGGAGCTGTTTTTT
>TRBV6-5|TRBJ2-3|TRBD1|NA
CASSSGTGGPGDTQYF
TGTGCCAGCAGTTCCGGGACAGGGGGTCCCGGAGATACGCAGTATTTT
>TRBV9|TRBJ2-3|TRBD1|NA
CASSALQGSTDTQYF
TGTGCCAGCAGCGCGCTACAGGGGAGCACAGATACGCAGTATTTT
>TRBV9|TRBJ1-1|TRBD1|NA
CASRPGQGFSEAFF
TGTGCCAGCAGGCCGGGACAGGGTTTCTCTGAAGCTTTCTTT
>TRBV29-1|TRBJ2-5|TRBD1|once
CSVNDRAGTQYF
TGCAGCGTTAATGACAGGGCTGGGACCCAGTACTTC
>TRBV5-1|TRBJ2-7|NA|large
CASSEQYF
TGCGCCAGCAGCGAGCAGTACTTC
>TRBV4-1|TRBJ1-5|TRBD1|NA
CASSHYGRGYSNQPQHF
TGCGCCAGCAGCCATTACGGCAGGGGGTATAGCAATCAGCCCCAGCATTTT
>TRBV19|TRBJ1-3|NA|NA
CASSVDASSGNTIYF
TGTGCCAGTAGTGTGGACGCCAGCTCTGGAAACACCATATATTTT